The 17 T cell receptor beta chains listed next were all sequenced from one sample in a study of cytomegalovirus exposure and HLA in healthy donors. 60 Vbeta and 13 Jbeta primers were used in PCR. Clones were read by immunoSEQ multiplex PCR, and TCRdb kept only the in-frame ones, dropping some. The sample lists over 70,000 clones; about 72% were seen once. Sequencing was done on a sample of PBMCs. Source of these receptors: a man aged 25-45 years in good health and CMV-seronegative.

V is TRBV18 and J is TRBJ1-2, with D perhaps TRBD1 (6 bases). The CDR3 totals 13 residues. Trimming pared 2 bases from V and 2 bases from J, leaving 6 bases between. CDR1 is KGHSH and CDR2 is LQKENI in the germline V gene. CDR3 amino acids: CASSPTGNYGYTF. The CDR3 DNA reads as TGTGCCAGCTCACCAACAGGGAACTATGGCTACACCTTC. Based on the CDR3 plus reference TRBV18 and TRBJ1-2, the full variable domain is NAGVMQNPRHLVRRRGQEARLRCSPMKGHSHVYWYRQLPEEGLKFMVYLQKENIIDESGMPKERFSAEFPKEGPSILRIQQVVRGDSAAYFCASSPTGNYGYTFGSGTRLTVV.

The chain links TRBV30 to TRBJ2-1; 10 nucleotides line up with TRBD2. The CDR3 has 14 amino acids. CDR1 is GTSNPN, CDR2 SVGIG, per germline (reference sequence). J was trimmed by 4 bases and V by 6 bases; bases with no gene match: 6. The CDR3 DNA follows: TGTGCCTGTCTAGCTAGCGGGAGATACAATGAGCAGTTCTTC. Translating gives CACLASGRYNEQFF.

This rearrangement joins TRBV7-9 to TRBJ1-4; D might be TRBD1 (6 bases). Germline CDR1 is SEHNR and CDR2 is FQNEAQ (reference sequence). V was cut by 2 bases and J by 0 bases, with 7 bases left in between. This CDR3 comprises 15 residues. The CDR3 loop reads CASSLKGATNEKLFF. Written as DNA, the CDR3 is TGTGCCAGCAGCTTAAAGGGGGCAACTAATGAAAAACTGTTTTTT. The entire variable domain, with the rest obtained from reference TRBV7-9 and TRBJ1-4, is as follows: DTGVSQNPRHKITKRGQNVTFRCDPISEHNRLYWYRQTLGQGPEFLTYFQNEAQLEKSRLLSDRFSAERPKGSFSTLEIQRTEQGDSAMYLCASSLKGATNEKLFFGSGTQLSVL.

There are a few counts of this clone. The rearrangement uses TRBV5-5 and TRBJ1-4, with TRBD1 as a possible D gene (6 bases). Germline values: CDR1 SGHKS, CDR2 YYEKEE (reference sequence). The V end was cut by 0 bases, the J end by 8 bases, with 17 bases between. This CDR3 spans 16 amino acids. The CDR3 region is CASSLGTGLGGEKLFF. The DNA of the CDR3 is TGTGCCAGCAGCTTGGGAACAGGGCTTGGGGGCGAAAAACTGTTTTTT.

This clone came up a few times. The chain employs TRBV28 and TRBJ1-5, with TRBD1 matching over 10 bases. V lost 10 bases, J lost 5 bases, and 5 bases stayed unmatched. The germline CDR1 and CDR2 sequences are MDHEN and SYDVKM. The CDR3 has 13 amino acids. CDR3 protein: CAITGTGDQPQHF. The DNA for the CDR3 is TGTGCCATCACCGGGACAGGGGATCAGCCCCAGCATTTT. Supplemented by reference TRBV28 and TRBJ1-5, the full variable domain reads DVKVTQSSRYLVKRTGEKVFLECVQDMDHENMFWYRQDPGLGLRLIYFSYDVKMKEKGDIPEGYSVSREKKERFSLILESASTNQTSMYLCAITGTGDQPQHFGDGTRLSIL.

This clone was recorded once. The chain carries TRBV7-2 and TRBJ2-5; D perhaps matches TRBD1 (5 bases). CDR1 and CDR2 from the germline V gene are SGHTA and FQGNSA. The CDR3 covers 14 residues. V shed 4 bases and J shed 5 bases, with 14 bases lying between them. CDR3: CASSWNQGVETQYF. In DNA form, the CDR3 reads TGTGCCAGCAGCTGGAACCAGGGTGTGGAGACCCAGTACTTC.

This rearrangement joins TRBV14 to TRBJ2-5; possible D gene TRBD1, 6 bases. Germline V gene sequence: CDR1 SGHDN, CDR2 FVKESK. V lost 0 bases to trimming and J lost 3 bases, with 17 bases between them. The CDR3 covers 17 residues. The CDR3 loop is CASSQDLTGRGEETQYF. In DNA form, the CDR3 reads TGTGCCAGCAGCCAAGATCTAACAGGGCGTGGGGAAGAGACCCAGTACTTC.

This chain links TRBV4-3 with TRBJ2-4, with 7 bases that match TRBD1. The CDR3 sequence is 15 residues long. Germline lookup yields CDR1 LGHNA and CDR2 YSLEER. Losses at the gene ends were 1 base for V and 6 bases for J; bases not matched to a gene: 6. The CDR3 is CASSQGSGQSNIQYF. DNA of the CDR3: TGCGCCAGCAGCCAAGGTTCGGGACAGTCAAACATTCAGTACTTC.

This chain joins TRBV15 and TRBJ1-1; TRBD1 is a possible D gene (6 bases). The CDR3 contains 15 residues. Germline V lookup: CDR1 LNHNV, CDR2 YYDKDF (reference sequence). CDR3 in amino acids: CAVQGPSPMNTEAFF. The CDR3 DNA is TGTGCTGTCCAGGGGCCCTCTCCCATGAACACTGAAGCTTTCTTT. Using reference TRBV15 and TRBJ1-1 for the parts outside the CDR3, the full variable domain is DAMVIQNPRYQVTQFGKPVTLSCSQTLNHNVMYWYQQKSSQAPKLLFHYYDKDFNNEADTPDNFQSRRPNTSFCFLDIRSPGLGDTAMYLCAVQGPSPMNTEAFFGQGTRLTVV.

The chain uses TRBV23-1 and TRBJ1-1; D gene unclear. TRBV23-1 is noted as an ORF with a role that remains uncertain. The CDR3 has 24 residues. V was shortened by 2 bases and J by 1 base, with 38 bases between the two germline ends. The CDR3 DNA reads as TGCGCCAGCAGTCAAGCCTCCGCGCGAATTGCGCGGCCAGAAGACGTCAGCGGGAACACTGAAGCTTTCTTT. This sequence encodes CASSQASARIARPEDVSGNTEAFF.

The genes are TRBV6-5 and TRBJ2-7; D possibly corresponds to TRBD2 (6 bases). The CDR3 is 15 residues long. Trimming shortened V by 6 bases and J by 4 bases, and 19 bases separated the two germline ends. Looked up from germline, CDR1 is MNHEY and CDR2 is SVGAGI. The CDR3 here is CASSVGGLGTYEQYF. In DNA, the CDR3 is TGTGCCAGCAGCGTTGGGGGACTCGGGACTTACGAGCAGTACTTC.

As DNA, the CDR3 is TGTGCCAGCAGCGACCTCAGGGGGCGCGGTGTCCCTGAAGCTTTCTTT. This encodes CASSDLRGRGVPEAFF. The rearrangement links TRBV7-9 to TRBJ1-1, with TRBD1 matching 8 bases. The CDR3 length is 16 residues. Germline CDR1 reads SEHNR; CDR2 reads FQNEAQ (reference sequence). Trimming took 5 bases from V and 6 from J; bases not matched to a gene: 14.

The genes are TRBV7-2 and TRBJ2-3, with TRBD1 matching over 8 bases. The V and J ends lost 5 bases and 2 bases, in that order; junction bases with no gene match: 9. CDR3 length: 16 amino acids. The germline gives CDR1 SGHTA, CDR2 FQGNSA. Here the CDR3 reads CASSPRQGSATDTQYF. In DNA, the CDR3 is TGTGCCAGCAGCCCCCGACAGGGGTCGGCCACAGATACGCAGTATTTT.

The rearrangement uses TRBV5-8 and TRBJ1-5; 7 positions match TRBD1. The CDR3 spans 16 residues. CDR1 SGHTS and CDR2 YDEGEE come from the germline V gene. V lost 4 bases to trimming and J lost 6 bases; unmatched junction nucleotides: 13. CDR3 DNA sequence: TGTGCCAGCAGCCCGGTCGGACAGGAGATGATTCAGCCCCAGCATTTT. Its protein product is CASSPVGQEMIQPQHF.

This chain uses TRBV30 with TRBJ1-1; D is ambiguous. Trimming removed 0 bases at V and 1 base at J, with 12 bases between. The V gene's germline CDR1 is GTSNPN and CDR2 SVGIG (reference sequence). CDR3 size: 15 residues. The CDR3 DNA sequence: TGTGCCTGGAGTGTTTTTGGGAGAGGGAACACTGAAGCTTTCTTT. Its translation is CAWSVFGRGNTEAFF.

This clone was detected a few times. The rearrangement joins TRBV6-6 to TRBJ1-2, with 8 bases aligning to TRBD1. Germline CDR1 MNHNY, CDR2 SVGAGI (reference sequence). The CDR3 contains 13 residues. With 6 bases clipped from V and 3 bases from J, the junction kept 3 bases outside the gene matches. The CDR3, as DNA: TGTGCCAGCAGCACACAGGGGGACTATGGCTACACCTTC. Translated, it gives CASSTQGDYGYTF.

The CDR3 loop reads CASWAGNLDEQFF. The CDR3 coding sequence is TGTGCCAGCTGGGCGGGAAACCTCGATGAGCAGTTCTTC. V gene TRBV2 combines with J gene TRBJ2-1, with D perhaps TRBD2 (6 bases). The CDR3 runs to 13 residues. Trimming took off 8 bases at V and 8 bases at J, with 16 bases between the two ends. Germline V gives CDR1 SNHLY, CDR2 FYNNEI.